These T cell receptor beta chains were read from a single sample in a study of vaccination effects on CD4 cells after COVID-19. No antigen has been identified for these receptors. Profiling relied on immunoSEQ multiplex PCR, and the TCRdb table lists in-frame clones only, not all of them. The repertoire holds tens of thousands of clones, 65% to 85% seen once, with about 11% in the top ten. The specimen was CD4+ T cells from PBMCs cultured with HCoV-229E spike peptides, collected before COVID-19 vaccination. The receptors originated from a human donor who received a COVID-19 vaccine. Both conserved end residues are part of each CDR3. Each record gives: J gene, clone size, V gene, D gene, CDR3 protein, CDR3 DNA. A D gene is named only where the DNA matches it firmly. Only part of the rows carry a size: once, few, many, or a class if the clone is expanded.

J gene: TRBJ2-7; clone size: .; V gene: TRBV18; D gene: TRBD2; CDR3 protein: CASSAMMTSGSYEQYF; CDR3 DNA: TGTGCCAGCTCAGCCATGATGACTAGCGGGAGTTACGAGCAGTACTTC
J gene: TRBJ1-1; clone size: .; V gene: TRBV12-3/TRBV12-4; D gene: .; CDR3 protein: CASFRESTEAFF; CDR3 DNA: TGTGCCAGCTTCCGGGAATCAACTGAAGCTTTCTTT
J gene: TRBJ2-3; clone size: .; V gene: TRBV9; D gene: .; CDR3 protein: CASSPTGGSSGTDTQYF; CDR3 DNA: TGTGCCAGCAGCCCCACTGGAGGGTCTAGCGGCACAGATACGCAGTATTTT
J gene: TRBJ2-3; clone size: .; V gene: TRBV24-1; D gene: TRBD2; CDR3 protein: CATSDASGGRLVDTQYF; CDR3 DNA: TGTGCCACCAGTGATGCTAGCGGGGGGCGGTTGGTAGATACGCAGTATTTT
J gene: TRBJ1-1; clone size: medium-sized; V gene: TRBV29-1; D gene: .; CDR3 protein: CSVETGYGMYTEAFF; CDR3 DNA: TGCAGCGTGGAAACGGGCTACGGGATGTACACTGAAGCTTTCTTT
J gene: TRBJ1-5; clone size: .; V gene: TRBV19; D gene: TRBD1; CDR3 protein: CASKQGGLSNQPQHF; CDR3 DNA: TGTGCCAGTAAGCAGGGGGGTCTTAGCAATCAGCCCCAGCATTTT
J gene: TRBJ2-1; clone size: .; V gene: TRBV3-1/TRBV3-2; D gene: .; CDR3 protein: CASSLTVNEQFF; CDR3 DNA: TGTGCCAGCAGCCTCACGGTGAATGAGCAGTTCTTC
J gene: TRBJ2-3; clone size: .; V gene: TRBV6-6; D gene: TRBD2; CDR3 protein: CASSPLAGPTDTQYF; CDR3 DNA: TGTGCCAGCAGCCCACTAGCGGGTCCCACAGATACGCAGTATTTT
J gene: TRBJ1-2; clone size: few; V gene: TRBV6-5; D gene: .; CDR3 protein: CASSYRTDIYGYTF; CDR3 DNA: TGTGCCAGCAGTTACCGGACAGATATCTATGGCTACACCTTC
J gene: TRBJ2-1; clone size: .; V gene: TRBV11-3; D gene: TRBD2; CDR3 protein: CASSSTSENDNEQFF; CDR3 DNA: TGTGCCAGCAGCTCAACTAGCGAGAACGACAATGAGCAGTTCTTC
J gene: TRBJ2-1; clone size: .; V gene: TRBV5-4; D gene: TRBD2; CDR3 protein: CASSLGGRAQNEQFF; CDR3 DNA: TGTGCCAGCAGCTTGGGTGGGAGGGCCCAAAATGAGCAGTTCTTC
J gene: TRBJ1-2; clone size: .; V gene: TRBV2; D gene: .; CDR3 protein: CASSEQGNYGYTF; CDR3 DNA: TGTGCCAGCAGTGAACAGGGAAACTATGGCTACACCTTC
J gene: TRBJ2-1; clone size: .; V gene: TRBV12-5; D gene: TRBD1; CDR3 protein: CASGLVLGQGANEQFF; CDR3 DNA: TGTGCTAGTGGTTTGGTTTTGGGACAGGGGGCGAATGAGCAGTTCTTC
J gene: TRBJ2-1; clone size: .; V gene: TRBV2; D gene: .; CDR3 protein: CANLRVAGDNEQFF; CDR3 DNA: TGTGCCAACCTAAGGGTAGCAGGGGACAATGAGCAGTTCTTC
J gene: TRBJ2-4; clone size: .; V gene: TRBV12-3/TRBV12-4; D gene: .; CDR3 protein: CASSLAAKNIQYF; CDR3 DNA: TGTGCCAGCAGTTTAGCTGCCAAAAACATTCAGTACTTC
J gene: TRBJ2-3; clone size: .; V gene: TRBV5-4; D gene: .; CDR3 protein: CASSSTGTEVADTQYF; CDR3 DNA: TGTGCCAGCAGCAGTACCGGGACTGAGGTGGCAGATACGCAGTATTTT
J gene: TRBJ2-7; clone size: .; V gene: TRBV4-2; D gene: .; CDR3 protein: CASSQDQVSPSYEQYF; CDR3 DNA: TGTGCCAGCAGCCAAGATCAGGTGTCCCCCTCCTACGAGCAGTACTTC
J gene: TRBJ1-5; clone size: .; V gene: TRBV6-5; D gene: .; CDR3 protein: CATETGSGNQPQHF; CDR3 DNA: TGTGCCACCGAGACGGGGAGTGGCAATCAGCCCCAGCATTTT
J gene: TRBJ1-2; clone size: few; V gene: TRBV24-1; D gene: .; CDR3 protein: CATSGSGFDYGYTF; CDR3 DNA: TGTGCCACCAGTGGGTCGGGGTTTGACTATGGCTACACCTTC
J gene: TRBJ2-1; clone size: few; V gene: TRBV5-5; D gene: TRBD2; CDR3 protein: CASGTSGRDEQFF; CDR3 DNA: TGTGCCAGCGGGACTAGCGGGAGGGACGAGCAGTTCTTC
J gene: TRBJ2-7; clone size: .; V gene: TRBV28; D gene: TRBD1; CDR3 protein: CASSSAGTGSHEQYF; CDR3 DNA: TGTGCCAGCAGTTCCGCCGGGACAGGGTCGCACGAGCAGTACTTC
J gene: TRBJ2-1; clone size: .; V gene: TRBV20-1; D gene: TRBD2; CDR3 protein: CSASQAGGPYNEQFF; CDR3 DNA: TGCAGTGCTAGTCAAGCGGGGGGGCCGTACAATGAGCAGTTCTTC
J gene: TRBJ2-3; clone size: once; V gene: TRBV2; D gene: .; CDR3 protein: CASSEGLAASTDTQYF; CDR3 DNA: TGTGCCAGCAGTGAAGGCCTAGCAGCTAGCACAGATACGCAGTATTTT
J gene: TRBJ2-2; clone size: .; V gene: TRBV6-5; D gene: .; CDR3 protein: CASSYPIGSNTGELFF; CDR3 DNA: TGTGCCAGCAGTTACCCCATAGGGTCGAACACCGGGGAGCTGTTTTTT
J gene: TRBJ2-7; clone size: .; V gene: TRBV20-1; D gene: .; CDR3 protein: CSASGGAYEQYF; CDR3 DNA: TGCAGTGCTAGTGGGGGTGCCTACGAGCAGTACTTC
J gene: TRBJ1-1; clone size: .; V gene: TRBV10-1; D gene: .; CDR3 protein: CASSGAGENTEAFF; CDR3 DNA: TGCGCCAGCAGTGGCGCAGGGGAAAACACTGAAGCTTTCTTT